The source of this T cell receptor (beta chain) is a study of blood T cell repertoires in COVID-19. For the study at large: From the United States, Italy and Spain came samples of acute and convalescent COVID-19. Sample material is recorded as cDNA or gDNA derived from T cells, B-cell-depleted T cells, or PBMCs.

Per the original data handling: Reference gene primer amplification in the assay estimated nucleated cell counts. The method was immunoSEQ multiplex PCR; TCRdb's version includes in-frame clones alone and lacks a portion of them. For V, J and clone size, that table is used; D and trimming come from the DNA. This sample yields 190,000 or so clones, of which around nine tenths are seen a single time; approximately 7% belongs to the top ten. V shed 3 bases and J 5 bases; nucleotides not matched to a gene: 7. CDR1 and CDR2 (germline): SGDLS, YYNGEE. The CDR3 length is 14 residues. This clone came up once.

The V and J genes are TRBV9 and TRBJ1-2; 7 bases fit TRBD1. The receptor was isolated from a man between 35 and 55 years old with acute or convalescent COVID-19. Sequencing input: peripheral blood. In DNA, the CDR3 is TGTGCCAGCAGCGAACTCGGACAGGCGTATGGCTACACCTTC. The encoded protein is CASSELGQAYGYTF. The full variable domain, its missing parts supplied by reference TRBV9 and TRBJ1-2, is DSGVTQTPKHLITATGQRVTLRCSPRSGDLSVYWYQQSLDQGLQFLIQYYNGEERAKGNILERFSAQQFPDLHSELNLSSLELGDSALYFCASSELGQAYGYTFGSGTRLTVV.